What follows are 24 T cell receptor beta chains derived from one specimen sequenced in a study of cytomegalovirus exposure and HLA in healthy donors. The PCR used 60 Vbeta and 13 Jbeta primers. This table comes from immunoSEQ multiplex PCR, and its TCRdb copy is limited to in-frame clones, with some not included. Of around 150,000 clones in the sample, 76% were seen once. The sample taken for sequencing was PBMCs. These receptors all stem from a man aged 35 to 55 in good health and CMV-seronegative.

This clone was observed a few times. The V call is TRBV29-1, the J call TRBJ2-5; TRBD2 agrees at 15 bases. Germline CDR1 SQVTM, CDR2 ANQGSEA. The CDR3 covers 15 residues. Losses at the gene ends were 4 bases for V and 5 bases for J; bases not matched to a gene: 5. The CDR3 here is CSVGTGTSGGETQYF. DNA for the CDR3: TGCAGCGTTGGTACCGGGACTAGCGGGGGGGAGACCCAGTACTTC.

The table lists this clone with a count of one. The gene calls are TRBV29-1 and TRBJ1-4, with 9 positions matching TRBD1. The J segment lost 7 bases and the V segment lost 7 bases, leaving 10 bases of the junction unmatched. The CDR3 is 14 residues long. Germline CDR1 reads SQVTM; CDR2 reads ANQGSEA. As DNA, the CDR3 is TGCAGCGCCGGGGACAGGGAGTTTCCTGAAAAACTGTTTTTT. It translates to CSAGDREFPEKLFF.

This chain connects TRBV6-5 to TRBJ2-1; 8 positions match TRBD1. Trimming at V came to 4 bases and at J to 2 bases, leaving 1 base not matched to a gene. This CDR3 comprises 14 residues. Germline V gene lookup returns CDR1 MNHEY and CDR2 SVGAGI. The CDR3: CASSLTGAYNEQFF. CDR3 nucleotide sequence: TGTGCCAGCAGTTTGACAGGGGCCTACAATGAGCAGTTCTTC.

The genes are TRBV11-2 and TRBJ2-7, with D perhaps TRBD1 (5 bases). Germline V CDR1 and CDR2: SGHAT, FQNNGV. V lost 7 bases, J lost 3 bases, and 16 bases lay in between. CDR3 length: 14 residues. The CDR3 spells CASNTQGLNYEQYF. CDR3 bases: TGTGCCAGCAATACTCAGGGCTTGAACTACGAGCAGTACTTC. The whole variable domain, filled in from reference TRBV11-2 and TRBJ2-7, reads EAGVAQSPRYKIIEKRQSVAFWCNPISGHATLYWYQQILGQGPKLLIQFQNNGVVDDSQLPKDRFSAERLKGVDSTLKIQPAKLEDSAVYLCASNTQGLNYEQYFGPGTRLTVT.

This rearrangement joins TRBV7-9 to TRBJ2-2; 8 nucleotides align to TRBD2. The CDR3 spans 19 residues. CDR1 and CDR2 from the germline V gene are SEHNR and FQNEAQ (reference sequence). J was trimmed by 4 bases and V by 1 base; bases with no gene match: 14. CDR3 coding DNA: TGTGCCAGCAGCTTAGGAAGCCTCAGAGCGGGGGTAGGCACCGGGGAGCTGTTTTTT. This translates into CASSLGSLRAGVGTGELFF.

The chain joins TRBV20-1 to TRBJ1-1, with 8 bases lining up with TRBD1. Germline CDR1 reads DFQATT; CDR2 reads SNEGSKA (reference sequence). The CDR3 has 11 amino acids. J gave up 9 bases and V 6 bases, and 6 bases lay outside the gene matches. CDR3 protein: CSAQGQGQAFF. Written as DNA, the CDR3 is TGCAGTGCCCAAGGACAGGGCCAAGCTTTCTTT.

This clone occurred a few times. The genes are TRBV2 and TRBJ1-6; D is uncertain. CDR3 length: 16 amino acids. In germline, CDR1 is SNHLY, CDR2 FYNNEI. V dropped 1 base and J dropped 2 bases, with 9 bases sitting between them. The chain's CDR3 is CASSEGPEAYNSPLHF. The DNA for the CDR3 is TGTGCCAGCAGTGAAGGGCCAGAGGCCTATAATTCACCCCTCCACTTT.

This sequence joins TRBV13 and TRBJ2-1, with 8 bases lining up with TRBD1. The V segment lost 5 bases and the J segment 5 bases; nucleotides outside the gene matches: 8. Germline values: CDR1 PRHDT, CDR2 FYEKMQ (reference sequence). This CDR3 region has 15 residues. The chain's CDR3 is CASSPPTGVDNEQFF. As DNA, the CDR3 is TGTGCCAGCAGCCCCCCGACAGGGGTTGACAATGAGCAGTTCTTC.

The chain combines TRBV12-5 with TRBJ2-7, with D unclear. Germline V CDR1 and CDR2: LGHNT, FRNRAP. This CDR3 contains 13 residues. V was shortened by 2 bases and J by 2 bases, with 7 bases between the two germline ends. In DNA, the CDR3 is TGTGCTAGTGGTTTGAATCCCACCTACGAGCAGTACTTC. This translates into CASGLNPTYEQYF.

This chain connects TRBV7-2 to TRBJ1-5, with TRBD1 matching over 9 bases. CDR1 SGHTA and CDR2 FQGNSA come from the germline V gene. V lost 3 bases to trimming and J lost 6 bases; unmatched junction nucleotides: 12. CDR3 length: 17 amino acids. Written as DNA, the CDR3 is TGTGCCAGCAGCTTTAGTCCGCGACAGGGGGTATTTCAGCCCCAGCATTTT. This gives the protein CASSFSPRQGVFQPQHF.

The rearrangement links TRBV21-1 to TRBJ2-7; TRBD1 is taken as the D call from the table, unchecked against the DNA. TRBV21-1 is an annotated pseudogene. The CDR3 has 15 amino acids. CDR3: CASSQDRQGTYEQYF. DNA for the CDR3: TGTGCCAGCAGCCAAGACCGACAGGGAACCTACGAGCAGTACTTC.

The chain has TRBV4-3 and TRBJ2-7, with TRBD2 as a possible D gene (5 bases). CDR3 length equals 15 residues. V gave up 0 bases and J gave up 1 base, with 10 bases separating them. Germline V gives CDR1 LGHNA, CDR2 YSLEER. CDR3 sequence (DNA): TGCGCCAGCAGCCAAGAATTACTAGATTCCTACGAGCAGTACTTC. As protein: CASSQELLDSYEQYF.

For the CDR3, the DNA is TGTGCCAGCAGCTCACTACCGGGACAAAGAGAGACCCAGTACTTC. Amino acids: CASSSLPGQRETQYF. The chain combines TRBV7-9 with TRBJ2-5; D possibly corresponds to TRBD1 (6 bases). The germline gives CDR1 SEHNR, CDR2 FQNEAQ (reference sequence). The CDR3 loop spans 15 amino acids. Trimming took off 4 bases at V and 4 bases at J, with 16 bases between the two ends.

The rearrangement links TRBV28 to TRBJ2-5; D is possibly TRBD1 (5 bases). V shed 4 bases and J shed 5 bases, with 11 bases lying between them. This CDR3 contains 13 residues. CDR1 and CDR2 (germline): MDHEN, SYDVKM. CDR3 amino acids: CASSSGFEETQYF. CDR3 bases: TGTGCCAGCAGTTCAGGGTTCGAGGAGACCCAGTACTTC. Full variable domain (rest looked up from reference TRBV28 and TRBJ2-5): DVKVTQSSRYLVKRTGEKVFLECVQDMDHENMFWYRQDPGLGLRLIYFSYDVKMKEKGDIPEGYSVSREKKERFSLILESASTNQTSMYLCASSSGFEETQYFGPGTRLLVL.

This clone was recorded a few times. This chain joins TRBV5-1 and TRBJ2-5, with TRBD2 identical over 10 bases. The DNA matches TRBJ2-7 better at its end, which makes the J call doubtful. Germline-derived CDR1 and CDR2 are SGHRS and YFSETQ. This CDR3 has 17 amino acids. This chain's CDR3 is CASSLGPTSGPSYEQYF. CDR3 sequence (DNA): TGCGCCAGCAGCTTGGGGCCGACTAGCGGGCCCTCCTACGAGCAGTACTTC.

This clone was counted a single time. The J gene is TRBJ1-2, the V gene TRBV19; 9 nucleotides align to TRBD1. J gave up 4 bases and V 7 bases, and 13 bases lay outside the gene matches. CDR1 is LNHDA, CDR2 SQIVND, per germline (reference sequence). The CDR3 has 16 amino acids. CDR3 region: CASIPGTGKPRYGYTF. In nucleotides, the CDR3 is TGTGCCAGTATCCCCGGGACAGGGAAACCCCGCTATGGCTACACCTTC.

This clone was recorded once. The genes are TRBV5-1 and TRBJ1-4; D is possibly TRBD1 (5 bases). The CDR3 length is 14 residues. Trimming cost V 6 bases and J 0 bases, with 9 bases left between them. Germline V gene sequence: CDR1 SGHRS, CDR2 YFSETQ. CDR3 amino acids: CASTPTATNEKLFF. The CDR3 DNA reads as TGCGCCAGCACCCCGACAGCAACTAATGAAAAACTGTTTTTT.

Here the CDR3 reads CSADRTPEAFF. The DNA of the CDR3 is TGCAGTGCTGACCGGACACCTGAAGCTTTCTTT. This chain joins TRBV20-1 and TRBJ1-1, with TRBD1 as a possible D gene (5 bases). There are 11 residues in the CDR3. Germline V gene sequence: CDR1 DFQATT, CDR2 SNEGSKA (reference sequence). The V and J ends lost 5 bases and 6 bases respectively, with 10 bases between them.

This clone is judged medium-sized (0.01 to 0.1%). This chain uses TRBV28 with TRBJ2-2; a possible D gene is TRBD2 (6 bases). This CDR3 has 15 amino acids. V lost 7 bases to trimming and J lost 4 bases, with 16 bases between them. Looked up from germline, CDR1 is MDHEN and CDR2 is SYDVKM. The CDR3 region is CASTLAASFTGELFF. CDR3 coding DNA: TGTGCCAGCACCTTAGCGGCTAGCTTCACCGGGGAGCTGTTTTTT.

This clone was recorded a few times. The rearrangement joins TRBV7-9 to TRBJ1-1, with a tentative D call TRBD1 (6 bases). Trimming shortened V by 2 bases and J by 4 bases, and 8 bases separated the two germline ends. From germline, CDR1 is SEHNR and CDR2 FQNEAQ (reference sequence). This CDR3 is 13 amino acids long. Written as DNA, the CDR3 is TGTGCCAGCAGCTTACAAGGGGGCACTGAAGCTTTCTTT. Encoded protein: CASSLQGGTEAFF.

The count of this clone is one. The rearrangement links TRBV27 to TRBJ1-1, with no clear D. There are 15 residues in the CDR3. V was cut by 8 bases and J by 4 bases, with 20 bases left in between. Germline lookup yields CDR1 MNHEY and CDR2 SMNVEV (reference sequence). CDR3 loop: CASGWTGNLLTEAFF. The CDR3 DNA is TGTGCCAGCGGGTGGACCGGGAATTTGCTCACTGAAGCTTTCTTT.

Concerning this clone itself: A junction boundary mismatches the germline segment, possibly from a read error. Other DNA sequences in this specimen translate into the identical CDR3. V and J are TRBV2 and TRBJ2-1; 7 bases are a match to TRBD1. From germline, CDR1 is SNHLY and CDR2 FYNNEI. CDR3 length equals 13 residues. The CDR3 protein is CASRREQGNEQFF. The DNA for the CDR3 is TGTGCCAGCAGGCGTGAACAGGGGAATGAGCAATTCTTC.

The chain has TRBV4-1 and TRBJ1-4; D gene ambiguous. The V end was cut by 0 bases, the J end by 12 bases, with 11 bases between. CDR3 size: 13 residues. Germline assignment: CDR1 MGHRA and CDR2 YSYEKL. The CDR3 protein is CASSQDPTSELFF. The CDR3 DNA reads TGCGCCAGCAGCCAAGATCCCACCTCGGAACTGTTTTTT.

This chain uses TRBV6-5 with TRBJ2-1; 10 nucleotides match TRBD2. CDR3 length equals 15 residues. Germline loops: CDR1 MNHEY, CDR2 SVGAGI. V lost 7 bases to trimming and J lost 2 bases; unmatched junction nucleotides: 5. The DNA for the CDR3 is TGTGCCAGCACGAAGCGGGAGGGCCCCTACAATGAGCAGTTCTTC. It codes for CASTKREGPYNEQFF.